Here is one T cell receptor beta chain with its context. Other nucleotide sequences in the sample specify the same CDR3. The source of the sample is a study of shared clonotypes between healthy human individuals. Germline assignment: CDR1 SNHLY and CDR2 FYNNEI. With 4 bases removed from V and 4 bases from J, the gap between germline ends came to 5 bases. CDR3 length: 12 residues. Assay: immunoSEQ multiplex PCR; the TCRdb copy retains only in-frame clones and omits some. The sample holds about 2.3 million clones; over 85% are singletons and the top ten take 0.39%. Within Nashville, Tennessee resided all donors, each a Caucasian adult.

The sequenced material came from naive CD4+ T cells from PBMCs. The subset: CD45RA+ positively selected. The TCR originated in a man younger than 35 in good health. Some clones in this sample may be carry-over from other donors' samples. The J gene is TRBJ1-5, the V gene TRBV2; D unresolved. The CDR3 sequence: CASSGGNQPQHF. The CDR3 DNA reads TGTGCCAGCAGTGGGGGAAATCAGCCCCAGCATTTT.